This note documents a single TCR beta chain sequence. This clonotype showed up many times. Which antigen it targets is not known. The sample holds no much larger clone one base away, and base qualities are not on file. The sample comes from a study of Graves' ophthalmopathy and Graves' hyperthyroidism (dated by TCRdb to 2017 to 2018). For the study in its entirety: Peripheral blood was collected at initial diagnosis, before any treatment. To tell Graves' ophthalmopathy apart from Graves' hyperthyroidism, and to predict which patients would progress to ophthalmopathy, the study relied on TCR beta repertoire signatures. In total, 135 blood samples were TCR-sequenced: approximately 42 ophthalmopathy, roughly 77 hyperthyroidism and roughly 17 hyperthyroidism-to-ophthalmopathy patients. To explore V-J signatures that separate ophthalmopathy from hyperthyroidism, a discovery set of approximately 100 patients was enrolled, consisting of fewer than 45 with ophthalmopathy and about 60 with stable hyperthyroidism. For independent validation, a separate cohort was made up of 18 hyperthyroidism patients plus 17 patients who later progressed from hyperthyroidism to ophthalmopathy. In several hyperthyroidism patients, the T-cell repertoire of thyroid tissue was compared with the T-cell repertoire of blood. Following sample collection, hyperthyroidism patients were given methimazole at a starting dose of 30 mg daily, and ophthalmopathy patients were given high-dose intravenous methylprednisolone. The 100 discovery patients were randomly split 7:3 into training and test sets. Beyond this particular receptor, the publication reports: No statistical method was used to set the sample size in advance, and the investigators knew which group each participant was assigned to. In validation, the model predicted ophthalmopathy progression with over 60% sensitivity and roughly 72% specificity; some 13 predicted patients were CT-confirmed with GO in a median of approximately 6.5 months. The 13-signature model separated ophthalmopathy from stable hyperthyroidism with approximately 90% sensitivity and around 81% specificity in cross-validation, and 80%/75% in the test set. Among expanded thyroid clonotypes with frequency above 0.001, most also showed up in blood, which suggests that blood repertoires may reflect the thyroid immune response.

CDR1 and CDR2 were assigned from the germline V gene as MNHEY and SVGAGI. The germline ends are 10 bases apart after V is trimmed by 2 bases and J by 2 bases. The CDR3, from cysteine to phenylalanine, totals 16 residues. CDR3 DNA is the only sequence kept; it has 48 bases, read in frame from the first base. Ophthalmopathy patients had moderately to severely active disease, Clinical Activity Score of at least 3, NOSPECS grade of at least 4, and disease duration under 3 months. Patients with other autoimmune diseases, uncontrolled infections, pregnancy or lactation were excluded. Diagnosis was based on clinical symptoms, serum thyroxine, TRAb, thyroid ultrasound and orbital computed tomography. Using Ficoll-Paque density gradient centrifugation, PBMCs were isolated from less than 13 ml of fresh peripheral blood. Total RNA was extracted with Trizol reagent and quality-checked on an Agilent 2100 Bioanalyzer.

For repertoire sequencing, the TCR beta CDR3 regions were amplified from RNA transcripts. HTBI primers and the Qiagen OneStep RT-PCR kit were used in a first-round RT-PCR, which was followed by a second-round multiplex PCR, size selection and purification. Sequencing of the libraries was carried out on an Illumina HiSeq2000 in paired-end mode with 100 bp reads. In the source study's methods: Reads were processed with SOAPnuke, discarding reads with adapters, uncalled bases, mean Phred below 15, or no exact constant-primer or identifier match. COPE v1.2.5 was used to merge the high-quality paired reads. Each unique nucleotide sequence was treated as a clonotype, and MiTCR v1.1 was used to align the clonotypes to the IMGT TRB V, D and J references. The analysis was limited to V-J combinations with a frequency above 0.0001, which together covered just over 98% of the repertoires. For each V-J combination, a TCR clonal expansion and chaos score was defined as F50 clonal expansion divided by the chaos observed in the TCRdist matrix. Features were reduced by Welch's t-statistics and random forest to more than 10 V-J combinations, which fed a naive Bayes classifier. Thyroid-blood repertoire similarity was quantified with the Morisita-Horn index. The public reads were quality trimmed at Q25 with fastp and then assembled into clones with MiXCR by TCRdb, keeping productive beta chains. Entries that share a CDR3 protein sequence are merged under the most common genes and DNA. The V and J calls and clone size are TCRdb's, not the authors'. In all, the sample holds 450,000 or so distinct CDR3 sequences, and approximately 15% of those were seen once. Of the sample, about 9.4% is held by the ten largest clones.

The sequence joins TRBV6-5 to TRBJ2-6; there is no confident call for the D gene. The receptor was isolated from a woman aged 30 to 39 with Graves' ophthalmopathy. Donor details come from another sample of the same person, matched by shared clones. The sequencing sample was made of blood. The DNA is as follows: TGTGCCAGCAGTTACACGGCAGACCCTGGGGCCAACGTCCTGACTTTC. It specifies CASSYTADPGANVLTF.